The clone carrying this T cell receptor (beta chain) was observed a handful of times. Its antigen is unidentified. TCRdb called the 5' RACE reads again in MiXCR, with one record for every CDR3 protein. Of 30,000 to 45,000 distinct CDR3 sequences listed, 6% are singletons. The sample belongs to a study of CD8 T cells in ankylosing spondylitis. Study results and limitations: It appeared that ankylosing spondylitis blood was characterized by a TCR beta motif of several highly homologous variants. Certain motif variants had earlier been reported in reactive arthritis synovial fluid and blood.

The sequenced sample consisted of blood, either unsorted or a sorted T cell fraction (not recorded which). This clonotype was obtained from a male donor with ankylosing spondylitis or in good health (not recorded which).

The CDR3 region is CASSQVGGGSPYEQYF. CDR3 in DNA: TGTGCCAGCAGCCAAGTGGGGGGCGGGAGCCCCTACGAGCAGTACTTC. The rearrangement uses TRBV4-2 and TRBJ2-7, with a tentative D call TRBD2 (7 bases). Trimming stripped 1 base from V and 2 bases from J, with 15 bases between. This CDR3 region has 16 residues. Germline V gene sequence: CDR1 LGHNA, CDR2 YNFKEQ.